This T cell receptor (beta chain) was captured by sequencing in a study of cytotoxic CD8 clonotypes in ibrutinib-treated CLL. General study points: On treatment, the uncommon public clonotypes contracted or remained stable. Clonality went up at ibrutinib response and then declined back toward baseline at progression.

Using immunoSEQ multiplex PCR, the repertoire was profiled, and TCRdb retains in-frame clones only, with some absent. This sample has roughly 40,000 clones, with about 70% found just once. Germline V gives CDR1 LGHNT, CDR2 FRNRAP. The CDR3 runs 13 residues. Trimming left V 3 bases short and J 7 bases short, with 12 bases between. Notes on this clone: What it recognizes is unknown.

Frozen-stored PBMCs produced approximately 2 micrograms of genomic DNA for TCR beta libraries. Sequenced here: PBMCs, sampled after 12 months of ibrutinib treatment. The chain recombines TRBV12-5 with TRBJ1-1; D gene unclear. This receptor was taken from a human donor with chronic lymphocytic leukemia. CDR3 protein: CASGLDIANEAFF. The CDR3 bases are TGTGCTAGTGGTTTAGATATAGCCAATGAAGCTTTCTTT.